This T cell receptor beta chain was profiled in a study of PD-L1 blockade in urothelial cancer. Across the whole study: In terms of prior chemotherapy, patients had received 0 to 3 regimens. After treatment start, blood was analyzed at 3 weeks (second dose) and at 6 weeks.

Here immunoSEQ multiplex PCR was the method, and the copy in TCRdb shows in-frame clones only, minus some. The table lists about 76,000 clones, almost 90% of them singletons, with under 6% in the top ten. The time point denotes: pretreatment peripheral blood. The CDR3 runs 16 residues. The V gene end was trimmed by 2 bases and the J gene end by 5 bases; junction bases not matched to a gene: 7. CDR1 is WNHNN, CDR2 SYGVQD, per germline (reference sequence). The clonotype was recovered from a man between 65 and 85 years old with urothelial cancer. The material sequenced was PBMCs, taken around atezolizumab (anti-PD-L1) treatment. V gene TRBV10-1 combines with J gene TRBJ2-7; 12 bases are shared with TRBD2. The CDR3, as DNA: TGCGCCAGCAGTGAGGTCAGACTAGCGGGAGTAGACGAGCAGTACTTC. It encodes CASSEVRLAGVDEQYF.